This TCR beta chain comes out of a study of T-cell reconstitution after alpha-beta-depleted transplantation in children. This clonotype was observed at least ten times. Unique molecular identifiers were incorporated when the TCRbeta library was constructed. TCRdb processed the PCR reads anew with MiXCR; each CDR3 protein has one entry. The sample records 200,000 to 300,000 distinct CDR3 sequences, more than 10% being singletons. The receptor's source is a human donor who donated a stem cell graft to a child with acute lymphoblastic leukemia. The specimen comprised PBMCs from the stem cell graft donor, sampled from the stem cell graft.

CDR3 sequence (DNA): TGTGCCAGCAGCTCGGGACTTCAGGAGCAGTACTTC. Amino acids: CASSSGLQEQYF. This chain joins TRBV11-2 and TRBJ2-7; possibly TRBD2 for D (6 bases). Trimming took 4 bases from V and 7 from J, leaving 11 bases between them. CDR3 size: 12 residues. Germline V gene sequence: CDR1 SGHAT, CDR2 FQNNGV.